This T cell receptor (beta chain) is from a study of T-cell memory formation after mild COVID-19. In the study overall: Among the donors, TCR clusters were largely specific to each donor.

CDR3 length: 15 residues. The V and J ends lost 0 bases and 4 bases respectively, with 13 bases between them. Per the germline V gene, CDR1 is KGHSH and CDR2 is LQKENI. Overall study findings and caveats: A balance of CD4 and CD8 characterized clones contracting day 15 to 85, whereas later expanders leaned CD4+. Most CD4+ clones that shrank were in CM and EM, while CD8+ ones turned up in EMRA.

5'RACE, which relied on constant-segment primers, yielded TCR alpha and TCR beta cDNA libraries carrying sample barcodes and UMIs. MiXCR was run by TCRdb on the 5' RACE reads, yielding one entry per CDR3 protein. The sample contains approximately 150,000 distinct CDR3 sequences, over 15% of which appear only once. With regard to this clonotype: The target antigen is unknown.

The gene calls are TRBV18 and TRBJ2-7; possibly TRBD1 or TRBD2 for D (5 bases each). Material: PBMCs or a T cell subset sorted from them (not recorded which). The sequence derives from an adult woman who had mild COVID-19 (a few samples of this study predate the infection). Cell type and time point are not known. The CDR3 spells CASSPPSGTGYEQYF. The CDR3, as DNA: TGTGCCAGCTCACCACCGTCAGGGACCGGATACGAGCAGTACTTC. The full variable domain, with the rest looked up from reference TRBV18 and TRBJ2-7, is NAGVMQNPRHLVRRRGQEARLRCSPMKGHSHVYWYRQLPEEGLKFMVYLQKENIIDESGMPKERFSAEFPKEGPSILRIQQVVRGDSAAYFCASSPPSGTGYEQYFGPGTRLTVT.